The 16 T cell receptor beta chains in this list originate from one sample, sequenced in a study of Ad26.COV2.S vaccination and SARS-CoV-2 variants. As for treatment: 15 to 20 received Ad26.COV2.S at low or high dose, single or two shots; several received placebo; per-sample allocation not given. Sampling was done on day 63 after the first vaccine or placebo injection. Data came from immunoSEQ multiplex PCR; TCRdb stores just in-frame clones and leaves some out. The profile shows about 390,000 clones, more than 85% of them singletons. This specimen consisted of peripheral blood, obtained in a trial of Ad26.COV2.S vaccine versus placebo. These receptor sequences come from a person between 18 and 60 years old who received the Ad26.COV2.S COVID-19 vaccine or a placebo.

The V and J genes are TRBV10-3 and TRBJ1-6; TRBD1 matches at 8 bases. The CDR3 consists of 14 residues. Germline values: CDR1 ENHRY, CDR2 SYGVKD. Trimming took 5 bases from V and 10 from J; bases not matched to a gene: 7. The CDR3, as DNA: TGTGCCATCAGTACAGGGGGAGTCCGCTCACCCCTCCACTTT. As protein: CAISTGGVRSPLHF.

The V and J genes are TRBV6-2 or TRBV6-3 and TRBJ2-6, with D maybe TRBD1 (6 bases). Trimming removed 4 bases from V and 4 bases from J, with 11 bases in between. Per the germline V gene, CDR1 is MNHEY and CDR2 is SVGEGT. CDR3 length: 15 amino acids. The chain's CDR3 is CASSSAGVGANVLTF. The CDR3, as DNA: TGTGCCAGCAGTTCAGCAGGGGTCGGGGCCAACGTCCTGACTTTC.

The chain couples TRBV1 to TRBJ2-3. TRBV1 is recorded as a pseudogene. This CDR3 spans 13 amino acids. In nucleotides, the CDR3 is TGCACCAGCAGCCAAGTATTCCAGCCTACGCAGTATTTT. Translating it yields CTSSQVFQPTQYF.

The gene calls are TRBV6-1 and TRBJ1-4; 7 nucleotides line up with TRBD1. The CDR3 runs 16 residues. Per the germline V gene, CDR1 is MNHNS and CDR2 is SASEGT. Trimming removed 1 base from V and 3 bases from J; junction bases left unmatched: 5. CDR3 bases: TGTGCCAGCAGTGAAGACAGGGGAATACCTAATGAAAAACTGTTTTTT. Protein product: CASSEDRGIPNEKLFF.

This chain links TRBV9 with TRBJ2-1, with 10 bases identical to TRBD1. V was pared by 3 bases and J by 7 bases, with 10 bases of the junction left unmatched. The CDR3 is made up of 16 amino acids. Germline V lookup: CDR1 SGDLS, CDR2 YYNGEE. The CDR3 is CASSETGTGVTNEQFF. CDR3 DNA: TGTGCCAGCAGCGAAACCGGGACAGGGGTGACGAATGAGCAGTTCTTC.

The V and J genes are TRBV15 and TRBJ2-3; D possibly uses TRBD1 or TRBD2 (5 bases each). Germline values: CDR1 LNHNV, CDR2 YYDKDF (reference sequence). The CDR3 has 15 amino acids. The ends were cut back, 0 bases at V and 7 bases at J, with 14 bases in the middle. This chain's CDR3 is CATSRDRTRGNTQYF. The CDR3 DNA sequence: TGTGCCACCAGCAGAGATAGAACGAGGGGTAATACGCAGTATTTT. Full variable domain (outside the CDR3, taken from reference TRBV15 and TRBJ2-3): DAMVIQNPRYQVTQFGKPVTLSCSQTLNHNVMYWYQQKSSQAPKLLFHYYDKDFNNEADTPDNFQSRRPNTSFCFLDIRSPGLGDTAMYLCATSRDRTRGNTQYFGPGTRLTVL.

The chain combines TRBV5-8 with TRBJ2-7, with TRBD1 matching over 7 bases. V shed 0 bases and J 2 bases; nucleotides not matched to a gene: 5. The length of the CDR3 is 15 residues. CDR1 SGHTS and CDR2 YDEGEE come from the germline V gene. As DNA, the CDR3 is TGTGCCAGCAGCTTGGAGTTACAGGGGACCTACGAGCAGTACTTC. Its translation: CASSLELQGTYEQYF.

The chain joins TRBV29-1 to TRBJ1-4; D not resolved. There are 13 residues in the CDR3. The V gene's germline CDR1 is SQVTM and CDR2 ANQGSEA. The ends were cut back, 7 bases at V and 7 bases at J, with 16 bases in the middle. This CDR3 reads CSARRRGFEKLFF. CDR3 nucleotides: TGCAGCGCCAGGAGGCGGGGATTTGAAAAACTGTTTTTT.

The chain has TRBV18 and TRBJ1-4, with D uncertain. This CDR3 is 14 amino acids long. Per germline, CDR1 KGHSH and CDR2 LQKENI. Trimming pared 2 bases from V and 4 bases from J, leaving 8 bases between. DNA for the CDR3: TGTGCCAGCTCACCATCGGCAGTTAATGAAAAACTGTTTTTT. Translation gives CASSPSAVNEKLFF.

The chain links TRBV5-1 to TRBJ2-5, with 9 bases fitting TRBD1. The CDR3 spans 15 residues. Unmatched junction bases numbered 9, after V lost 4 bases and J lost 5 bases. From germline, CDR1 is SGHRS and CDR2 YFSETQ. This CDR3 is CASSTTGGFGETQYF. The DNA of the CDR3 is TGCGCCAGCAGCACAACAGGGGGCTTTGGGGAGACCCAGTACTTC. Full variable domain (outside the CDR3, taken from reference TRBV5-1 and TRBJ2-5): KAGVTQTPRYLIKTRGQQVTLSCSPISGHRSVSWYQQTPGQGLQFLFEYFSETQRNKGNFPGRFSGRQFSNSRSEMNVSTLELGDSALYLCASSTTGGFGETQYFGPGTRLLVL.

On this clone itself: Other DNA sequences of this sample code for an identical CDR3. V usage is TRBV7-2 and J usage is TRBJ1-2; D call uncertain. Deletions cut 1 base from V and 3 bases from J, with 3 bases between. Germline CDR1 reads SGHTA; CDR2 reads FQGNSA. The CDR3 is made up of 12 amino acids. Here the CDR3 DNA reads TGTGCCAGCAGCTTAGACGACTATGGCTACACCTTC. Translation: CASSLDDYGYTF.

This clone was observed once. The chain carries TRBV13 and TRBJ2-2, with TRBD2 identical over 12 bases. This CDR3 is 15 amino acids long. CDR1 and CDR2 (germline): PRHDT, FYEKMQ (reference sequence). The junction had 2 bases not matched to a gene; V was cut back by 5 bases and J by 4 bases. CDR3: CASSRTSGATGELFF. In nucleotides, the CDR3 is TGTGCCAGCAGCCGGACTAGCGGGGCCACCGGGGAGCTGTTTTTT.

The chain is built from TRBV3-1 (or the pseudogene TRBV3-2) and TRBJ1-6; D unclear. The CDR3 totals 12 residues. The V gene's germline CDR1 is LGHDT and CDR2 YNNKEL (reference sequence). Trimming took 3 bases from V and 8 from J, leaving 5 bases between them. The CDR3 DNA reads TGTGCCAGCAGCCATTCGGATTCACCCCTCCACTTT. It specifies CASSHSDSPLHF.

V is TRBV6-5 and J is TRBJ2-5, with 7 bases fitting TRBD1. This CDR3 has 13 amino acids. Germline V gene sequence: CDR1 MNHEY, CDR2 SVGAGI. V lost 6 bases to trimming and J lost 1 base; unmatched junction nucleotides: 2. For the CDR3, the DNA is TGTGCCAGCAGGACAGGGACCCAAGAGACCCAGTACTTC. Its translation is CASRTGTQETQYF.

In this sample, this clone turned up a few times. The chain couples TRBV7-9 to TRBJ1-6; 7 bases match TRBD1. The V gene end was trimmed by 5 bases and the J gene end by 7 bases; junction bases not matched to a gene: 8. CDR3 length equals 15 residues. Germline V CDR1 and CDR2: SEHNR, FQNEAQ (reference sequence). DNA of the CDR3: TGTGCCAGCAGCCCTCCGGGACAGATAAATTCACCCCTCCACTTT. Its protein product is CASSPPGQINSPLHF.

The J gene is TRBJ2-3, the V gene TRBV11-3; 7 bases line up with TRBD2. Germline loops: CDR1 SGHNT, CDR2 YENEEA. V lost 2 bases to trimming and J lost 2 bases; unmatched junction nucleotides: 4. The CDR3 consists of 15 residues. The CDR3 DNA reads TGTGCCAGCAGCTTATTCGGGAGGATCACAGATACGCAGTATTTT. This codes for CASSLFGRITDTQYF.